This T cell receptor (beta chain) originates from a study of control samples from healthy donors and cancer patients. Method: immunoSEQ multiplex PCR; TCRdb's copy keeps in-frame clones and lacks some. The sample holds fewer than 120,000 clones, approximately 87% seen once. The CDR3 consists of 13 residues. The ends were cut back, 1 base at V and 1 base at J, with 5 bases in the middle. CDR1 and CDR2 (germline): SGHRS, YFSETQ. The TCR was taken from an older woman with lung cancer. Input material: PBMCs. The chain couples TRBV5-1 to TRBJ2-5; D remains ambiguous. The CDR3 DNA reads TGCGCCAGCAGCTTGACAGTCCAAGAGACCCAGTACTTC. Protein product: CASSLTVQETQYF.